Listed here are 30 T cell receptor beta chains from one sample, sequenced in a study of human T cells and chemical hapten exposure. The time point is: patch test 1, 2 weeks after DPC sensitization. The sample's treatment: therapeutic diphenylcyclopropenone sensitization with weekly scalp DPC. TCRdb reprocessed the RACE reads with MiXCR, giving one entry per CDR3 protein. The repertoire has 370,000 or so distinct CDR3 sequences, approximately 5% of them found once; the top ten carry approximately 2.1%. Specimen: whole blood, collected in connection with sensitization to the hapten diphenylcyclopropenone (DPC). These receptors came from a woman in her fifties or sixties with alopecia areata. Some clones in this sample may be carry-over from other donors' samples.

This clonotype was seen many times. This chain links TRBV28 with TRBJ2-7; D might be TRBD2 (5 bases). The germline V gene encodes CDR1 MDHEN and CDR2 SYDVKM. The germline V and J ends were trimmed by 8 bases and 3 bases, with 17 bases remaining between them. The CDR3 runs 14 residues. CDR3 nucleotides: TGTGCCAGCGGTCGCCCTGAGGGCCGCTACGAGCAGTACTTC. Protein sequence: CASGRPEGRYEQYF.

This clonotype was counted at least ten times. The rearrangement joins TRBV2 to TRBJ2-3, with 11 positions matching TRBD2. CDR3 length: 14 amino acids. Germline loops: CDR1 SNHLY, CDR2 FYNNEI. J gave up 2 bases and V 8 bases, and 3 bases lay outside the gene matches. In DNA form, the CDR3 reads TGTGCCAGCGGACTAGCGGGCTTCACAGATACGCAGTATTTT. Encoded protein: CASGLAGFTDTQYF.

The J gene is TRBJ2-1, the V gene TRBV29-1; 13 nucleotides align to TRBD2. Germline V gene data show CDR1 as SQVTM and CDR2 as ANQGSEA. V lost 0 bases and J lost 15; bases outside the gene matches: 8. This CDR3 contains 14 residues. Here the CDR3 reads CSVEDLGLAGAGFF. The CDR3, as DNA: TGCAGCGTTGAAGATCTAGGACTAGCGGGGGCCGGGTTCTTC.

This clonotype occurred many times. V usage is TRBV4-2 and J usage is TRBJ2-3, with D hard to call. Deletions cut 4 bases from V and 4 bases from J, with 9 bases between. Germline CDR1 is LGHNA and CDR2 is YNFKEQ. CDR3 size: 13 residues. CDR3 DNA: TGTGCCAGCAGCCGAAGCCTAGCAGATACGCAGTATTTT. The encoded protein is CASSRSLADTQYF.

This clonotype was observed many times. This sequence joins TRBV12-3 or TRBV12-4 and TRBJ2-7; D not certain. Trimming took off 2 bases at V and 4 bases at J, with 12 bases between the two ends. The CDR3 contains 14 residues. The DNA for the CDR3 is TGTGCCAGCAGTTTACGCAATTCAGAATACGAGCAGTACTTC. It codes for CASSLRNSEYEQYF.

J is TRBJ2-7 and V is TRBV28; a weak D match, TRBD1 (6 bases). V was pared by 5 bases and J by 7 bases, with 18 bases between. CDR3 length: 14 residues. Germline assignment: CDR1 MDHEN and CDR2 SYDVKM. The CDR3: CASSPSGAQGEQYF. The CDR3 DNA sequence: TGTGCCAGCAGTCCCTCAGGGGCACAGGGTGAGCAGTACTTC.

The J gene is TRBJ1-5, the V gene TRBV5-1; 9 nucleotides match TRBD1. The V gene end was trimmed by 5 bases and the J gene end by 3 bases; junction bases not matched to a gene: 3. CDR1 and CDR2 from the germline V gene are SGHRS and YFSETQ. This CDR3 contains 14 residues. CDR3 in DNA: TGCGCCAGCAGGGGACAGGGAATCAATCAGCCCCAGCATTTT. Its translation is CASRGQGINQPQHF.

Only a few counts were recorded for this clonotype. The CDR3 reads CSAQGRAGNTIYF. The DNA of the CDR3 is TGCAGTGCTCAGGGAAGGGCTGGAAACACCATATATTTT. V usage is TRBV20-1 and J usage is TRBJ1-3, with TRBD1 as a possible D gene (5 bases). Germline assignment: CDR1 DFQATT and CDR2 SNEGSKA (reference sequence). V was clipped by 5 bases and J by 2 bases, with 10 bases between them. This CDR3 spans 13 amino acids.

This clonotype has a count of ten or more. This chain uses TRBV6-5 with TRBJ2-1, with 13 bases matching TRBD2. Germline V CDR1 and CDR2: MNHEY, SVGAGI. V shed 6 bases and J 7 bases; nucleotides not matched to a gene: 9. The length of the CDR3 is 16 residues. The CDR3 DNA reads TGTGCCAGCAGGCGGACTAGCGGGAGTACCGGGAATGAGCAGTTCTTC. This codes for CASRRTSGSTGNEQFF.

The rearrangement uses TRBV5-1 and TRBJ2-7; TRBD1 aligns across 9 bases. Germline assignment: CDR1 SGHRS and CDR2 YFSETQ. V was pared by 4 bases and J by 4 bases, with 9 bases of the junction left unmatched. This CDR3 contains 15 residues. CDR3 region: CASSRPGQGVYEQYF. The CDR3 DNA follows: TGCGCCAGCAGCCGTCCGGGACAGGGTGTTTACGAGCAGTACTTC. The entire variable domain, with the rest obtained from reference TRBV5-1 and TRBJ2-7, is as follows: KAGVTQTPRYLIKTRGQQVTLSCSPISGHRSVSWYQQTPGQGLQFLFEYFSETQRNKGNFPGRFSGRQFSNSRSEMNVSTLELGDSALYLCASSRPGQGVYEQYFGPGTRLTVT.

This clonotype was observed at least ten times. The gene calls are TRBV29-1 and TRBJ2-7; D tentatively reads TRBD1 or TRBD2 (5 bases each). The CDR3 is made up of 14 amino acids. The germline V and J ends were trimmed by 2 bases and 3 bases, with 14 bases remaining between them. In germline, CDR1 is SQVTM, CDR2 ANQGSEA. In nucleotides, the CDR3 is TGCAGCGTTGAACTTACCGGGACGGACTACGAGCAGTACTTC. This encodes CSVELTGTDYEQYF.

There are many counts of this clonotype. This CDR3 is CSVVKGTSNTEAFF. In DNA, the CDR3 is TGCAGCGTTGTTAAGGGAACGTCGAACACTGAAGCTTTCTTT. This rearrangement joins TRBV29-1 to TRBJ1-1; D is ambiguous. V was trimmed by 4 bases and J by 1 base, leaving 13 bases between them. The CDR3 contains 14 residues. Germline CDR1 SQVTM, CDR2 ANQGSEA.

To note about this clonotype: A clone one base away is much larger, so this may be a read error. V usage is TRBV27 and J usage is TRBJ2-3; a weak D match, TRBD1 (7 bases). Germline assignment: CDR1 MNHEY and CDR2 SMNVEV (reference sequence). The CDR3 consists of 15 residues. Trimming took off 2 bases at V and 7 bases at J, with 16 bases between the two ends. This chain's CDR3 is CASSLGGTEQNTQYF. In nucleotides, the CDR3 is TGTGCCAGCAGTTTAGGGGGGACAGAGCAAAATACGCAGTATTTT.

The sample holds a few counts of this clonotype. The CDR3 spells CASSLAGLDYEQYF. The CDR3 nucleotides read TGTGCCAGCAGCTTGGCGGGGCTGGACTACGAGCAGTACTTC. This chain links TRBV5-8 with TRBJ2-7; the D gene could be TRBD1 or TRBD2 (5 bases each). V lost 0 bases and J 3 bases, leaving 10 bases between the germline ends. This CDR3 spans 14 amino acids. Germline V gene data show CDR1 as SGHTS and CDR2 as YDEGEE.

At least ten counts were recorded for this clonotype. The rearrangement joins TRBV20-1 to TRBJ2-3; D is possibly TRBD1 (5 bases). Germline loops: CDR1 DFQATT, CDR2 SNEGSKA (reference sequence). This CDR3 spans 13 amino acids. V gave up 6 bases and J gave up 4 bases, with 14 bases separating them. The CDR3 nucleotides are TGCAGTGCCGCGGTAGGGGTGCCAGATACGCAGTATTTT. Residues: CSAAVGVPDTQYF.

This clonotype was picked up many times. The CDR3 DNA is TGTGCCAGCAGCCTCATCGCGTCCGAGCAGTACTTC. Protein: CASSLIASEQYF. The chain carries TRBV5-6 and TRBJ2-7; D not resolved. CDR3 length: 12 amino acids. The germline V gene encodes CDR1 SGHDT and CDR2 YYEEEE. Deletions cut 4 bases from V and 6 bases from J, with 11 bases between.

This clonotype has at least ten counts. The genes are TRBV10-3 and TRBJ2-3; perhaps D is TRBD1 or TRBD2 (5 bases each). Per the germline V gene, CDR1 is ENHRY and CDR2 is SYGVKD. The V and J ends lost 0 bases and 4 bases respectively, with 8 bases between them. This CDR3 has 14 amino acids. The CDR3 coding sequence is TGTGCCATCAGTGAGTCAGGGGACCCAGATACGCAGTATTTT. Translated: CAISESGDPDTQYF.

This clonotype was observed a single time. A far more abundant clone sits one base away, making this likely a read error. The rearrangement joins TRBV5-6 to TRBJ1-1; D uncertain. V lost 1 base to trimming and J lost 0 bases, with 7 bases between them. Per the germline V gene, CDR1 is SGHDT and CDR2 is YYEEEE. The CDR3 is 14 residues long. CDR3 in amino acids: CASSLREMNTEAFF. In DNA form, the CDR3 reads TGTGCCAGCAGCTTGAGGGAAATGAACACTGAAGCTTTCTTT.

This clonotype was counted at least ten times. The V call is TRBV3-1, the J call TRBJ2-7; D may be TRBD1 (5 bases). CDR3 length: 14 amino acids. V lost 4 bases and J 2 bases, leaving 12 bases between the germline ends. Germline values: CDR1 LGHDT, CDR2 YNNKEL (reference sequence). The CDR3 DNA reads as TGTGCCAGCAGCCCGCAAGGGGTTCCCTACGAGCAGTACTTC. Encoded protein: CASSPQGVPYEQYF.

This clonotype was seen many times. This sequence joins TRBV20-1 and TRBJ2-3; tentative D call: TRBD2 (6 bases). The V gene's germline CDR1 is DFQATT and CDR2 SNEGSKA (reference sequence). CDR3 length equals 12 residues. This CDR3 reads CSRDFFTDTQYF. The CDR3 DNA reads as TGCAGCCGGGACTTCTTCACAGATACGCAGTATTTT.

This clonotype was found many times. The V gene is TRBV5-1, the J gene TRBJ2-3, with a possible D match to TRBD1 (6 bases). This CDR3 is 15 amino acids long. The V and J ends lost 1 base and 2 bases respectively, with 11 bases between them. Germline V CDR1 and CDR2: SGHRS, YFSETQ. CDR3 coding DNA: TGCGCCAGCAGCTTGTTAGGACAGTCCACAGATACGCAGTATTTT. This sequence encodes CASSLLGQSTDTQYF.

This clonotype was seen repeatedly, ten times or more. This sequence joins TRBV5-4 and TRBJ2-5; 9 bases map to TRBD2. CDR1 is SGHNT, CDR2 YYREEE, per germline (reference sequence). This CDR3 contains 16 residues. The J segment lost 0 bases and the V segment lost 3 bases, leaving 6 bases of the junction unmatched. DNA for the CDR3: TGTGCCAGCAGCTCCGAGACTAGCGGTTACCAAGAGACCCAGTACTTC. Translating gives CASSSETSGYQETQYF.

This clonotype was counted ten times or more. The rearrangement uses TRBV7-6 and TRBJ2-7; D is undetermined. V lost 6 bases and J 5 bases, leaving 14 bases between the germline ends. Germline loops: CDR1 SGHVS, CDR2 FNYEAQ. The CDR3 loop spans 13 amino acids. DNA of the CDR3: TGTGCCAGCAGGGGCTCCGCCGCCGACGAGCAGTACTTC. Translated: CASRGSAADEQYF.

This clonotype was counted many times. The chain joins TRBV4-2 to TRBJ1-4; D not certain. Germline values: CDR1 LGHNA, CDR2 YNFKEQ. The CDR3 totals 14 residues. The V gene lost 2 bases and the J gene lost 7 bases, with 11 bases spanning the gap. In DNA form, the CDR3 reads TGTGCCAGCAGCCAAAGACGGAGCCTTGAAAAACTGTTTTTT. This gives the protein CASSQRRSLEKLFF.

The chain carries TRBV7-2 and TRBJ2-1; 8 positions agree with TRBD2. V gave up 8 bases and J gave up 10 bases; unmatched junction bases: 7. The CDR3 is made up of 12 amino acids. The germline gives CDR1 SGHTA, CDR2 FQGNSA. The CDR3 loop reads CASYGGEREQFF. The CDR3 DNA follows: TGTGCCAGCTACGGGGGGGAGCGGGAGCAGTTCTTC.

J is TRBJ2-1 and V is TRBV3-1; D is possibly TRBD2 (6 bases). The CDR3 runs 14 residues. The germline V gene encodes CDR1 LGHDT and CDR2 YNNKEL (reference sequence). Trimming left V 1 base short and J 4 bases short, with 8 bases between. CDR3 nucleotide sequence: TGTGCCAGCAGCCAAGTAGGGACTTACAATGAGCAGTTCTTC. It translates to CASSQVGTYNEQFF.

This clonotype was counted ten times or more. The V gene is TRBV7-9, the J gene TRBJ1-5; TRBD1 might be the D (5 bases). CDR3 length equals 14 residues. Looked up from germline, CDR1 is SEHNR and CDR2 is FQNEAQ (reference sequence). Trimming left V 5 bases short and J 5 bases short, with 13 bases between. CDR3 sequence reads: CASSRTSPDQPQHF. Written as DNA, the CDR3 is TGTGCCAGCAGCCGGACATCCCCTGATCAGCCCCAGCATTTT. The whole variable domain, filled in from reference TRBV7-9 and TRBJ1-5, reads DTGVSQNPRHKITKRGQNVTFRCDPISEHNRLYWYRQTLGQGPEFLTYFQNEAQLEKSRLLSDRFSAERPKGSFSTLEIQRTEQGDSAMYLCASSRTSPDQPQHFGDGTRLSIL.

This clonotype came up a few times. The genes are TRBV20-1 and TRBJ2-7; D is unresolved. This CDR3 is built from 12 residues. V dropped 1 base and J dropped 3 bases, with 7 bases sitting between them. Germline V CDR1 and CDR2: DFQATT, SNEGSKA (reference sequence). The CDR3 is CSARGQDYEQYF. CDR3 nucleotides: TGCAGTGCTAGAGGCCAGGACTACGAGCAGTACTTC.

The chain links TRBV28 to TRBJ2-5; D might be TRBD1 (5 bases). In germline, CDR1 is MDHEN, CDR2 SYDVKM. The CDR3 sequence is 14 residues long. Trimming removed 3 bases from V and 4 bases from J, with 12 bases in between. This chain's CDR3 is CASSFGRVAETQYF. The CDR3 DNA sequence: TGTGCCAGCAGTTTCGGCAGGGTGGCAGAGACCCAGTACTTC.

This chain links TRBV20-1 with TRBJ2-7; 14 bases line up with TRBD2. CDR3 size: 14 residues. The ends lost 5 bases at V and 5 bases at J; junction bases unmatched: 5. CDR1 is DFQATT, CDR2 SNEGSKA, per germline (reference sequence). The CDR3 reads CSALGLAGVNEQYF. CDR3 bases: TGCAGTGCTTTGGGACTAGCGGGAGTTAACGAGCAGTACTTC.